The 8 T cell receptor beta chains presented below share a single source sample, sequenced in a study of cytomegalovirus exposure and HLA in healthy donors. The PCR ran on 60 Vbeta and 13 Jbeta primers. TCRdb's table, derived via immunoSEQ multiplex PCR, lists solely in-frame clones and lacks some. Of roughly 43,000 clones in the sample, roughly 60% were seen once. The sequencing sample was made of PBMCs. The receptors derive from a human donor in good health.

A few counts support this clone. CDR3 in amino acids: CASSLVSGGEQYF. The CDR3 DNA reads as TGTGCCAGCAGCTTAGTATCGGGGGGCGAGCAGTACTTC. The J gene is TRBJ2-7, the V gene TRBV7-8; 7 bases are shared with TRBD2. This CDR3 region has 13 residues. V lost 1 base, J lost 6 bases, and 3 bases stayed unmatched. CDR1 is SGHVS and CDR2 is FQNEAQ in the germline V gene.

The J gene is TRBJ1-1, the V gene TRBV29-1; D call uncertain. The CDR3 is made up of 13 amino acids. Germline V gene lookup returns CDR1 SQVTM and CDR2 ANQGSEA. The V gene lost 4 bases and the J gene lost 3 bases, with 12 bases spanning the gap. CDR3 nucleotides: TGCAGCGTTGTAGCCATTTGGGACACTGAAGCTTTCTTT. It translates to CSVVAIWDTEAFF.

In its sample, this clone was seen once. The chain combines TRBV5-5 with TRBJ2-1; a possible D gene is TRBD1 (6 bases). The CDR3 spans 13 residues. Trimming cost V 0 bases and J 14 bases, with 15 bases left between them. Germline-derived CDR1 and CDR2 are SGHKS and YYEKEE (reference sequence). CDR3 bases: TGTGCCAGCAGCTTGGACGTGACAGGAATGGAGTTCTTC. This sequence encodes CASSLDVTGMEFF.

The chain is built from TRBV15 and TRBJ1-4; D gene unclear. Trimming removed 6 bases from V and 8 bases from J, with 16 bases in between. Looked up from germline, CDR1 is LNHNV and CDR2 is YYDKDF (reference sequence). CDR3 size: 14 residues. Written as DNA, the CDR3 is TGTGCCACCAGTATGGCCCGGGTCGGGGAAAAACTGTTTTTT. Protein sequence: CATSMARVGEKLFF.

CDR3 nucleotides: TGTGCCAGCTCACCACCGGCAGGGACAGATACGCAGTATTTT. Protein sequence: CASSPPAGTDTQYF. The gene calls are TRBV18 and TRBJ2-3, with D possibly matching TRBD1 (5 bases). Germline V gene data show CDR1 as KGHSH and CDR2 as LQKENI. The CDR3 is 14 residues long. Trimming removed 0 bases at V and 3 bases at J, with 7 bases between. The full variable domain, rest sourced from reference TRBV18 and TRBJ2-3, is NAGVMQNPRHLVRRRGQEARLRCSPMKGHSHVYWYRQLPEEGLKFMVYLQKENIIDESGMPKERFSAEFPKEGPSILRIQQVVRGDSAAYFCASSPPAGTDTQYFGPGTRLTVL.

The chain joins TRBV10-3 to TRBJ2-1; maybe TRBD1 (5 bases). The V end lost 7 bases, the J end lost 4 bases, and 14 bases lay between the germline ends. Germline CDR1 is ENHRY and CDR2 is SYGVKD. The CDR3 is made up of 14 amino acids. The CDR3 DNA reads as TGTGCCATCACGAGCACAGGCCAATACAATGAGCAGTTCTTC. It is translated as CAITSTGQYNEQFF.

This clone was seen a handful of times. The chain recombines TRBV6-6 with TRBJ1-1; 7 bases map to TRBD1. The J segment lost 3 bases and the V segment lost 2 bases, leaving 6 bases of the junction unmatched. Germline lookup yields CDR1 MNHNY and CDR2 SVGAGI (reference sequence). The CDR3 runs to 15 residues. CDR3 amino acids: CASSYSAGGYTEAFF. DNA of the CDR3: TGTGCCAGCAGTTACAGTGCAGGGGGATACACTGAAGCTTTCTTT.

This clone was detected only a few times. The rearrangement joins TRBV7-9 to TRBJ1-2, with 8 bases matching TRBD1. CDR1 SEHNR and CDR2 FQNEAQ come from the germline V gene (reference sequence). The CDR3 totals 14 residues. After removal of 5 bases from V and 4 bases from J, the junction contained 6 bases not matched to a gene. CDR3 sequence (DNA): TGTGCCAGCAGCACACAGGGGGGAGTCTATGGCTACACCTTC. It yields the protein CASSTQGGVYGYTF.